This T cell receptor beta chain was retrieved from a study of blood T cells in healthy people across ages. A J-beta primer mix and a sample-barcoded 5' primer were used in a second PCR of roughly 7 to 12 cycles. MiXCR was run by TCRdb on the 5' RACE reads, yielding one entry per CDR3 protein. The repertoire holds nearly 800,000 distinct CDR3 sequences, with more than 55% as singletons. Samples had at least 6.5 million PBMCs isolated from them. The CDR3 length is 15 residues. Trimming stripped 1 base from V and 0 bases from J, with 9 bases between. The germline V gene encodes CDR1 LGHNA and CDR2 YSLEER.

The sample comprised blood. V gene TRBV4-3 combines with J gene TRBJ2-5; no firm D call. This TCR derives from a man aged 35-49 years in good health. The CDR3 region has the DNA TGCGCCAGCAGCCAAGGTCTTCAGTACCAAGAGACCCAGTACTTC. Protein sequence: CASSQGLQYQETQYF.